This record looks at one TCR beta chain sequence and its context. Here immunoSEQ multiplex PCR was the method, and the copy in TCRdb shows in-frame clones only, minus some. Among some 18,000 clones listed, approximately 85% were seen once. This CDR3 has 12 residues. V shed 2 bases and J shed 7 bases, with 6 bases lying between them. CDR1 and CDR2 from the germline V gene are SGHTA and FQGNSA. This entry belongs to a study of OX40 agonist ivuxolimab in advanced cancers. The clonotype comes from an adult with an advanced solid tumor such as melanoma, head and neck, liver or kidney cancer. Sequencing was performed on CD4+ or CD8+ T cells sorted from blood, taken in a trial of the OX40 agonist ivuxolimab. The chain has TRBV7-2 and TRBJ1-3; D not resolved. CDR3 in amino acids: CASSLTGNTIYF. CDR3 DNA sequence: TGTGCCAGCAGCTTAACGGGGAACACCATATATTTT. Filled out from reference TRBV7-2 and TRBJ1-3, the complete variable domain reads GAGVSQSPSNKVTEKGKDVELRCDPISGHTALYWYRQSLGQGLEFLIYFQGNSAPDKSGLPSDRFSAERTGGSVSTLTIQRTQQEDSAVYLCASSLTGNTIYFGEGSWLTVV.